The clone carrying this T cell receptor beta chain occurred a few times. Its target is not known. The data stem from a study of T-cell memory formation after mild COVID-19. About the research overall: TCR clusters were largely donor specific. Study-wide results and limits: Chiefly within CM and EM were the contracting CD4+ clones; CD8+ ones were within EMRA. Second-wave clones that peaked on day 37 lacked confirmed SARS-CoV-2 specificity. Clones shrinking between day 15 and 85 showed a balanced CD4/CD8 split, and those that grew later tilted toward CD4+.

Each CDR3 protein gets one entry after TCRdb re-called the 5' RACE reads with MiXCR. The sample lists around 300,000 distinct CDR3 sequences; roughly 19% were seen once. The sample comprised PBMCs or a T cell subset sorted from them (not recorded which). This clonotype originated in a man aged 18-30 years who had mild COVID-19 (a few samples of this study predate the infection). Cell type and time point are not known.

The CDR3 bases are TGTGCCAGCAGCTTAGGTCCCAGCTCATACCAAGAGACCCAGTACTTC. Translation: CASSLGPSSYQETQYF. The chain recombines TRBV7-3 with TRBJ2-5, with D unclear. The germline V and J ends were trimmed by 2 bases and 0 bases, with 13 bases remaining between them. Germline CDR1 SGHTA, CDR2 FQGTGA. CDR3 length equals 16 residues.